These 19 T cell receptor beta chains share one sample of origin, sequenced in a study of shared clonotypes between healthy human individuals (dated by TCRdb to the early 2020s). Library preparation used the immunoSEQ multiplex PCR assay. TCRdb took this table from immuneACCESS and kept in-frame rearrangements with V and J called. Such tables lack part of the clones; where checked against another copy, unresolved V genes explain under half of the gap, and the rest is unexplained. The sample table records millions of clones; approximately 94% of these occur just once. 0.9% to 1.4% of the sample belongs to the ten largest clones. CD8 naive samples were CD45RO-negative cells positively selected for CCR7, giving a CD45RA+CCR7+ population that excluded TemRA cells. Sequenced: naive CD8+ T cells sorted from blood. Reading the label with the study, this specimen's cell subset or site is: CD45RA+CCR7+. The receptor source for this set is a man younger than 30 in good health.

This chain links TRBV5-6 with TRBJ1-6; the D gene is possibly TRBD1 (5 bases). The CDR3 covers 15 residues. V dropped 0 bases and J dropped 9 bases, with 13 bases sitting between them. Germline-derived CDR1 and CDR2 are SGHDT and YYEEEE. The CDR3 DNA is TGTGCCAGCAGCTTGGAAGGGGTCGGGGGTTCACCCCTCCACTTT. Amino acid sequence: CASSLEGVGGSPLHF.

The chain recombines TRBV19 with TRBJ1-2; 8 nucleotides align to TRBD1. Germline assignment: CDR1 LNHDA and CDR2 SQIVND (reference sequence). CDR3 length equals 15 residues. V trimming: 10 bases; J trimming: 5 bases; junction bases outside the gene matches: 15. CDR3 coding DNA: TGTGCCATTGCGTCCAGACAGGGGCGCGAGTATGGCTACACCTTC. Translation: CAIASRQGREYGYTF. Full variable domain (outside the CDR3, taken from reference TRBV19 and TRBJ1-2): DGGITQSPKYLFRKEGQNVTLSCEQNLNHDAMYWYRQDPGQGLRLIYYSQIVNDFQKGDIAEGYSVSREKKESFPLTVTSAQKNPTAFYLCAIASRQGREYGYTFGSGTRLTVV.

V usage is TRBV11-2 and J usage is TRBJ1-1, with D possibly being TRBD1 (5 bases). The V end was cut by 5 bases, the J end by 1 base, with 8 bases between. There are 13 residues in the CDR3. Germline V gene data show CDR1 as SGHAT and CDR2 as FQNNGV. CDR3 sequence (DNA): TGTGCCAGCAGCCCGGACACGAACACTGAAGCTTTCTTT. Its translation is CASSPDTNTEAFF.

The chain has TRBV15 and TRBJ2-7; 12 bases map to TRBD2. V shed 4 bases and J 5 bases; nucleotides not matched to a gene: 6. CDR1 is LNHNV and CDR2 is YYDKDF in the germline V gene (reference sequence). The CDR3 has 15 amino acids. The CDR3 spells CATSTRLAGVDEQYF. CDR3 sequence (DNA): TGTGCCACCAGCACCCGACTAGCGGGAGTTGACGAGCAGTACTTC.

This clone appeared once. V usage is TRBV7-9 and J usage is TRBJ2-5; D perhaps matches TRBD2 (6 bases). V was trimmed by 5 bases and J by 4 bases, leaving 11 bases between them. Germline CDR1 is SEHNR and CDR2 is FQNEAQ (reference sequence). The CDR3 has 13 residues. CDR3 DNA: TGTGCCAGCAGCGAGGGAGGTCGAGAGACCCAGTACTTC. Its translation is CASSEGGRETQYF.

The rearrangement joins TRBV27 to TRBJ2-7; 9 bases line up with TRBD2. This CDR3 is built from 13 residues. The germline V gene has CDR1 MNHEY and CDR2 SMNVEV (reference sequence). Losses at the gene ends were 5 bases for V and 5 bases for J; bases not matched to a gene: 4. The CDR3 region is CASSLIAGDEQYF. CDR3 DNA: TGTGCCAGCAGTCTCATAGCGGGAGACGAGCAGTACTTC.

Note on this clone: Other DNA variants within this sample encode the same CDR3. The J gene is TRBJ2-7, the V gene TRBV9; D uncertain. The germline V gene encodes CDR1 SGDLS and CDR2 YYNGEE. This CDR3 contains 14 residues. Trimming shortened V by 0 bases and J by 0 bases, and 7 bases separated the two germline ends. The CDR3 region is CASSVVPDSYEQYF. CDR3 DNA: TGTGCCAGCAGCGTAGTTCCAGACTCCTACGAGCAGTACTTC.

The DNA for the CDR3 is TGCGCCAGCAGTTGGGGCGGGAATGAGCAGTTCTTC. Protein sequence: CASSWGGNEQFF. The chain joins TRBV5-1 to TRBJ2-1, with D tentatively TRBD1 or TRBD2 (5 bases each). V lost 5 bases, J lost 7 bases, and 10 bases lay in between. Germline loops: CDR1 SGHRS, CDR2 YFSETQ. The CDR3 runs to 12 residues.

CDR3 nucleotides: TGCGCCAGCAGCTTGGAGACCTGGGACTCCTACGAGCAGTACTTC. Its translation: CASSLETWDSYEQYF. This rearrangement joins TRBV5-1 to TRBJ2-7; D is unresolved. The CDR3 has 15 residues. CDR1 and CDR2 (germline): SGHRS, YFSETQ. V was clipped by 0 bases and J by 0 bases, with 10 bases between them.

The chain recombines TRBV9 with TRBJ1-3; unclear D gene. Germline assignment: CDR1 SGDLS and CDR2 YYNGEE. CDR3 length: 15 amino acids. V lost 0 bases and J lost 3, with 10 bases in between. In DNA, the CDR3 is TGTGCCAGCAGCGTAGGCCCCGGAGGTGGAAACACCATATATTTT. Amino acid sequence: CASSVGPGGGNTIYF.

This clone was observed a single time. In the same sample, other DNA sequences code for this CDR3. The chain carries TRBV4-1 and TRBJ1-5, with D perhaps TRBD1 (6 bases). The ends were cut back, 0 bases at V and 6 bases at J, with 12 bases in the middle. The CDR3 is made up of 15 amino acids. The V gene's germline CDR1 is MGHRA and CDR2 YSYEKL. This CDR3 is CASSQEGGGGQPQHF. DNA of the CDR3: TGCGCCAGCAGCCAAGAGGGCGGGGGCGGTCAGCCCCAGCATTTT.

This clone was observed a single time. A much larger clone lies one base from this, so it may be a read error. The sample holds other DNA sequences that translate to the same CDR3. The chain joins TRBV5-4 to TRBJ2-7; D is uncertain. V shed 0 bases and J shed 3 bases, with 4 bases lying between them. Germline-derived CDR1 and CDR2 are SGHNT and YYREEE (reference sequence). This CDR3 is built from 12 residues. CDR3 sequence reads: CASSLVGYEQYF. The CDR3 bases are TGTGCCAGCAGCTTGGTGGGCTACGAGCAGTACTTC.

V gene TRBV7-9 combines with J gene TRBJ2-7; tentatively, D is TRBD1 (6 bases). The germline gives CDR1 SEHNR, CDR2 FQNEAQ (reference sequence). This CDR3 contains 16 residues. With 3 bases removed from V and 0 bases from J, the gap between germline ends came to 15 bases. The CDR3: CASSFPRVGGSYEQYF. Written as DNA, the CDR3 is TGTGCCAGCAGCTTCCCCCGGGTAGGGGGCTCCTACGAGCAGTACTTC.

A single count supports this clone. J is TRBJ1-1 and V is TRBV9, with D hard to call. Trimming took 3 bases from V and 4 from J, leaving 16 bases between them. CDR1 is SGDLS, CDR2 YYNGEE, per germline. The CDR3 consists of 15 residues. The CDR3 protein is CASSAHDDLGTEAFF. The CDR3 DNA sequence: TGTGCCAGCAGCGCCCACGACGACCTGGGCACTGAAGCTTTCTTT.

The rearrangement links TRBV2 to TRBJ1-1; maybe TRBD1 (5 bases). Trimming left V 4 bases short and J 4 bases short, with 10 bases between. Germline V gene lookup returns CDR1 SNHLY and CDR2 FYNNEI. The CDR3 length is 13 residues. The CDR3 DNA reads TGTGCCAGCAGTGTCTTGGGGGGCACTGAAGCTTTCTTT. Its translation: CASSVLGGTEAFF.

Concerning this clone itself: Other DNA sequences in this sample translate to the same CDR3. The chain carries TRBV4-1 and TRBJ2-7; unclear D gene. Germline CDR1 and CDR2: MGHRA and YSYEKL. Trimming removed 1 base at V and 3 bases at J, with 7 bases between. CDR3 length equals 13 residues. The CDR3 coding sequence is TGCGCCAGCAGCCAAGGGACCCACTACGAGCAGTACTTC. The encoded protein is CASSQGTHYEQYF.

The chain is built from TRBV6-5 and TRBJ2-5; the D is unclear. Trimming removed 0 bases at V and 2 bases at J, with 7 bases between. This CDR3 contains 14 residues. Germline V CDR1 and CDR2: MNHEY, SVGAGI. The CDR3 region is CASSYSDEQETQYF. CDR3 DNA: TGTGCCAGCAGTTACTCGGACGAACAAGAGACCCAGTACTTC.

About this clone: Other nucleotide sequences from this sample produce the same CDR3. The chain links TRBV9 to TRBJ1-1; TRBD1 matches 8 bases. CDR3 length equals 14 residues. The V gene end was trimmed by 3 bases and the J gene end by 0 bases; junction bases not matched to a gene: 1. Per germline, CDR1 SGDLS and CDR2 YYNGEE. CDR3 sequence: CASSAGGMNTEAFF. As DNA, the CDR3 is TGTGCCAGCAGCGCAGGGGGCATGAACACTGAAGCTTTCTTT.

J is TRBJ1-2 and V is TRBV6-1; D possibly corresponds to TRBD1 (5 bases). Trimming shortened V by 2 bases and J by 5 bases, and 12 bases separated the two germline ends. Germline V gives CDR1 MNHNS, CDR2 SASEGT. The CDR3 runs 14 residues. CDR3 loop: CASSEMPGLYGYTF. CDR3 coding DNA: TGTGCCAGCAGTGAAATGCCAGGGCTGTATGGCTACACCTTC.